The sequence of this T cell receptor beta chain was determined in a study of T cell repertoires in cytomegalovirus infection. About the research overall: HLA-B-restricted CMV epitopes that are well studied, plus recently identified HLA-C-restricted ones, were used by the study.

Comment on this clonotype: Its target is not known.

Study results and caveats: Summed public TCR beta family frequency identified CMV carriers bearing the relevant HLA. Predominance within the ex vivo response was attributable to HLA-C-restricted CMV-specific TCR beta clonotypes.

The junction had 11 bases not matched to a gene; V was cut back by 5 bases and J by 3 bases. The CDR3 sequence is 16 residues long. TCRdb used MiXCR to reprocess the reads, holding one entry per CDR3 protein. The sample holds 300,000 to 400,000 distinct CDR3 sequences, around 29% seen once. Source: cultured PBMCs, taken from culture after CMV antigen stimulation. The rearrangement links TRBV12-3 or TRBV12-4 to TRBJ2-3; the match to TRBD2 covers 7 bases. This receptor was obtained from a human donor in good health (CMV status not recorded). Some clones in this sample may be carry-over from other donors' samples. The DNA of the CDR3 is TGTGCCAGCAGTCGTGAGGCGGGAGTTAGGACAGATACGCAGTATTTT. Residues: CASSREAGVRTDTQYF.